Only a few counts were recorded for the clone carrying this T cell receptor beta chain. As yet, its antigen is unknown. Using quantitative 5'-RACE with molecular barcodes, the authors made TCR beta libraries. TCRdb passed the 5' RACE reads through MiXCR, listing each CDR3 protein once. The sample yields 470,000 or so distinct CDR3 sequences, 20% to 30% seen once. This CDR3 has 16 residues. Germline loops: CDR1 DFQATT, CDR2 SNEGSKA (reference sequence). After removal of 0 bases from V and 9 bases from J, the junction contained 14 bases not matched to a gene. This sample is part of a study of CD8 T cells in ankylosing spondylitis. Notes on the study in general: Eight highly homologous variants formed a TCR beta motif that appeared characteristic of ankylosing spondylitis blood. Certain motif variants had earlier been reported in reactive arthritis synovial fluid and blood.

The chain carries TRBV20-1 and TRBJ2-1, with 7 bases matching TRBD2. The clonotype was recovered from a male donor with ankylosing spondylitis. The sample taken for sequencing was blood, either unsorted or a sorted T cell fraction (not recorded which). The CDR3 nucleotides read TGCAGTGCTAGAGATATAGGCAGCAAACCGGGGGGTGAGCAGTTCTTC. Protein product: CSARDIGSKPGGEQFF.